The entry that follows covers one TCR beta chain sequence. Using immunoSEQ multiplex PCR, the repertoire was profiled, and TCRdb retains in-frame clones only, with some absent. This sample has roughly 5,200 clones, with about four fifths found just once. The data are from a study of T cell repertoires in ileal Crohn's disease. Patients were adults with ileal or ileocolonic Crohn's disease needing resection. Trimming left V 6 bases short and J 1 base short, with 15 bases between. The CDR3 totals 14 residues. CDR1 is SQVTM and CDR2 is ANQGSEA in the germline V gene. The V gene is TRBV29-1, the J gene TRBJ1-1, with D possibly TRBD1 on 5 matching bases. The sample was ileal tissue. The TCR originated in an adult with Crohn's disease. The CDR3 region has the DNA TGCAGCGTCGTTCCAGGGTGGGGGAACACTGAAGCTTTCTTT. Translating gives CSVVPGWGNTEAFF.